The present entry profiles one T cell receptor beta chain with its context. This clone's antigen is unknown. Base quality data are lacking; no much larger clone is found one base away. The intended sense of this specimen's time point label: patch test 3, about 24 weeks after DPC sensitization. What this sample's treatment or condition label stands for: therapeutic diphenylcyclopropenone sensitization with weekly scalp DPC. At each patch-test visit, blood was drawn before the patch test was applied. Patients were considered eligible if aged 18 to 70, diagnosed with alopecia and deemed suitable for DPC therapy, and patients were excluded if pregnant. Unfractionated whole blood was collected in Tempus Blood RNA tubes, and total RNA was extracted from that blood. This record comes from a study of human T cells and chemical hapten exposure (dated by TCRdb to the early 2020s). Background on the whole study: For sensitization, 2% DPC in acetone was applied to an approximately 2 cm by approximately 2 cm area of upper inner arm skin. Patch testing was performed on the upper back with Finn chambers containing 0.01% DPC, and the patch tests were scored after 6 days according to International Contact Dermatitis Research Group standards. Alopecia areata with under or over 50% scalp involvement, alopecia totalis and alopecia universalis were represented in the patient cohort, which was mostly female. Throughout the study period of approximately 23 weeks, patients also received therapeutic DPC doses to the scalp every week. The libraries were sequenced as a pool, and the TCR yield per sample differed mostly because of small variations in library volumes within the pool. Blood was sampled from patients pre-sensitization (week 0) and at 2, 6 and about 24 weeks after DPC sensitization. Peripheral blood TCR repertoire changes were tracked in vivo in alopecia patients during primary and secondary sensitization to the hapten diphenylcyclopropenone (DPC). Twenty-nine alopecia patients provided blood for TCR sequencing at one to four time points (pre-sensitization, 2, 6 and 24 weeks).

V drops 4 bases and J drops 0 bases, leaving 16 bases in between. The CDR3 sequence holds 16 residues, the cysteine and phenylalanine included. Just CDR3 DNA is preserved here, 48 bases in frame from base 1. The germline V gene (reference sequence) supplies CDR1 SGHNT and CDR2 YYREEE. What the work shows at the level of the full study, not this receptor alone: The number of TCRs above 1 in 1000 frequency did not change with DPC sensitization; there was no evidence of global repertoire structure alterations. All patients had alopecia, a presumed autoimmune disease, so their immune response might differ from that of healthy individuals. Compared with pre-sensitization or healthy control sets, expanded TCRs formed significantly more large CDR3 similarity clusters, which is consistent with antigen-driven responses. The number of PT1 expanded TCRs positively correlated with patch test score, significant at thresholds 8, 16 and 32 but not 4. After repeated subsampling, changes were observed in the strength of the expansion versus patch-test correlation and in the threshold at which the correlation became significant.

To prepare the library, RACE was applied. The sequencing machine was a NextSeq 500. Library preparation attached unique molecular identifiers to individual cDNA molecules for quantitative, reproducible TCR counting. For every blood RNA sample, sequencing covered both the TCR alpha and TCR beta chains. The authors' analysis ran thus. Samples had a median of 95,638 TCRs, with a range from 23,224 to 690,600. V, J and CDR3 annotation of the TCR reads was performed with the Decombinator software suite. Every sample was subsampled to the same number of TCRs (28,000) for the PS versus PT1 abundance plots. Expanded TCRs were defined as absent before sensitization and observed at least eight times at the 2-week time point. TCRdb applied fastp at Q25 and MiXCR to the public reads, then kept only in-frame beta chains. Rows with one shared CDR3 protein collapse into an entry with the most common genes and DNA. The V and J calls were determined by TCRdb, not by the authors. In this sample the table shows some 62,000 distinct CDR3 sequences, approximately 11% of which occur a single time. The top ten hold approximately 2% of the sample.

Recombination linked TRBV5-4 to TRBJ1-1, and TRBD1 may be the D gene, going by 6 matching bases. The sequence came from a woman in her thirties with alopecia areata. Some clones in this sample may be carry-over from other donors' samples. The starting material was whole blood, obtained in connection with sensitization to the hapten diphenylcyclopropenone (DPC). The CDR3 has the sequence CASSGPLGTLNTEAFF. In nucleotides, the sequence is TGTGCCAGCAGCGGGCCCCTAGGGACACTGAACACTGAAGCTTTCTTT. With all but the CDR3 taken from the reference TRBV5-4 and TRBJ1-1 genes, the full variable domain is: ETGVTQSPTHLIKTRGQQVTLRCSSQSGHNTVSWYQQALGQGPQFIFQYYREEENGRGNFPPRFSGLQFPNYSSELNVNALELDDSALYLCASSGPLGTLNTEAFFGQGTRLTVV.